These T cell receptor beta chains were read from a single sample in a study of blood T cell repertoires in COVID-19. Sequencing was performed with immunoSEQ multiplex PCR; in TCRdb, only in-frame clones are kept and a portion is missing. The sample shows 130,000 or so clones, about 86% of them seen only once. Sequencing was done on a sample of PBMCs or T cells enriched from blood (not recorded which). These receptors all come from a middle-aged man with acute COVID-19. CDR3s include the opening cysteine and the closing phenylalanine or tryptophan. D genes are given only for firm matches. Size is omitted from some rows. Given values are once, few, many or a class for expanded clones.

V gene	J gene	clone size	D gene	CDR3 protein	CDR3 DNA
TRBV7-9	TRBJ2-3	NA	TRBD1	CASSSTGTGSTDTQYF	TGTGCCAGCAGCTCAACCGGGACAGGGAGCACAGATACGCAGTATTTT
TRBV6-5	TRBJ1-1	NA	NA	CASSNSARRTFF	TGTGCCAGCAGTAATTCTGCCCGGAGGACTTTCTTT
TRBV3-1/TRBV3-2	TRBJ2-3	NA	TRBD1	CASRGTDTDTQYF	TGTGCCAGCAGGGGGACAGACACAGATACGCAGTATTTT
TRBV25-1	TRBJ2-7	NA	TRBD1	CASSEARQGIYEQYF	TGTGCCAGCAGTGAAGCTCGACAGGGGATCTACGAGCAGTACTTC
TRBV20-1	TRBJ1-5	NA	TRBD1	CSTGGNQPQHF	TGCAGTACAGGGGGCAATCAGCCCCAGCATTTT
TRBV18	TRBJ1-5	few	NA	CASRNGQPNQPQHF	TGTGCCAGCCGAAATGGACAGCCTAATCAGCCCCAGCATTTT
TRBV5-5	TRBJ2-7	NA	NA	CASSLLRASTYEQYF	TGTGCCAGCAGCTTGCTGAGGGCCTCTACCTACGAGCAGTACTTC
TRBV5-6	TRBJ2-6	NA	NA	CASSLFGGAGANVLTF	TGTGCCAGCAGCTTGTTCGGAGGTGCTGGGGCCAACGTCCTGACTTTC
TRBV2	TRBJ1-4	NA	NA	CASKFSRNEKLFF	TGTGCCAGCAAATTTTCCCGTAATGAAAAACTGTTTTTT
TRBV13	TRBJ2-2	few	NA	CASSFAWDSGNTGELFF	TGTGCCAGCAGCTTTGCTTGGGATAGCGGGAACACCGGGGAGCTGTTTTTT
TRBV29-1	TRBJ1-2	NA	NA	CSVGGGDGSYGYTF	TGCAGCGTTGGGGGAGGGGACGGATCTTATGGCTACACCTTC
TRBV27	TRBJ2-7	NA	NA	CASSAGTFSSYEQYF	TGTGCCAGCAGTGCCGGGACATTCTCATCGTACGAGCAGTACTTC
TRBV7-3	TRBJ1-1	few	NA	CASSSGGEAFF	TGTGCCAGCAGCTCCGGGGGTGAAGCTTTCTTT
TRBV11-1	TRBJ2-7	once	TRBD2	CASSPTSGRHEQYF	TGTGCCAGCAGCCCGACTAGCGGGAGACACGAGCAGTACTTC
TRBV7-3	TRBJ1-1	NA	NA	CASSLTMNTEAFF	TGTGCCAGCAGCTTAACTATGAACACTGAAGCTTTCTTT
TRBV27	TRBJ1-1	NA	NA	CASSFERANTEAFF	TGTGCCAGCAGTTTCGAGAGAGCGAACACTGAAGCTTTCTTT
TRBV6-2/TRBV6-3	TRBJ1-1	NA	TRBD1	CASSYLTGTGGNTEAFF	TGTGCCAGCAGTTACCTAACGGGGACAGGGGGCAACACTGAAGCTTTCTTT
TRBV5-1	TRBJ2-3	NA	TRBD2	CASSRGTSVTDTQYF	TGCGCCAGCAGTCGCGGGACTAGCGTTACAGATACGCAGTATTTT
TRBV2	TRBJ1-1	NA	TRBD1	CASSDRGPEAFF	TGTGCCAGCAGTGACAGGGGGCCGGAGGCTTTCTTT
TRBV12-3/TRBV12-4	TRBJ1-1	NA	NA	CASSLWGGTEAFF	TGTGCCAGCAGTTTATGGGGGGGGACTGAAGCTTTCTTT
TRBV18	TRBJ2-7	NA	NA	CASSPRVGVEGEQYF	TGTGCCAGCTCACCCAGGGTCGGCGTTGAAGGAGAGCAGTACTTC
TRBV5-1	TRBJ2-3	NA	NA	CASSLMAGGGGTDTQYF	TGCGCCAGCAGCTTGATGGCCGGAGGAGGAGGGACAGATACGCAGTATTTT
TRBV7-2	TRBJ2-7	NA	TRBD1	CASSARTGEVEQYF	TGTGCCAGCAGCGCTCGGACAGGGGAGGTCGAGCAGTACTTC
TRBV19	TRBJ1-5	NA	TRBD1	CASIDPGTGLNQPQHF	TGTGCCAGTATTGACCCCGGGACAGGGCTCAATCAGCCCCAGCATTTT
TRBV7-8	TRBJ2-7	NA	NA	CASSLALGGGYEQYF	TGTGCCAGCAGCTTAGCCCTAGGGGGGGGATACGAGCAGTACTTC
TRBV3-1/TRBV3-2	TRBJ2-5	NA	TRBD2	CASSQEGGRARETQYF	TGTGCCAGCAGCCAAGAGGGAGGGAGGGCCCGGGAGACCCAGTACTTC
TRBV7-6	TRBJ2-5	NA	TRBD1	CASSWTGGEGETQYF	TGTGCCAGCAGCTGGACAGGGGGCGAGGGAGAGACCCAGTACTTC
TRBV6-5	TRBJ2-5	few	TRBD1	CASGTDYRGQETQYF	TGTGCCAGCGGCACCGACTACAGGGGGCAAGAGACCCAGTACTTC
TRBV2	TRBJ2-7	few	TRBD2	CASRPRLAGENEQYF	TGTGCCAGCAGACCCAGACTAGCGGGAGAAAACGAGCAGTACTTC
TRBV5-1	TRBJ1-3	few	NA	CASSPGTSSGNTIYF	TGCGCCAGCAGCCCAGGGACAAGCTCTGGAAACACCATATATTTT
TRBV28	TRBJ1-2	NA	TRBD1	CASSTGQGTYGYTF	TGTGCCAGCAGTACGGGACAGGGGACATATGGCTACACCTTC
TRBV5-1	TRBJ1-1	NA	NA	CASSLSQALAGKAFF	TGCGCCAGCAGCTTGTCCCAAGCCCTGGCAGGGAAAGCTTTCTTT
TRBV6-6	TRBJ2-7	NA	NA	CASSRWSSTYEQYF	TGTGCCAGCAGTCGATGGTCCTCTACCTACGAGCAGTACTTC
TRBV5-8	TRBJ2-5	NA	NA	CASSLQQETQYF	TGTGCCAGCAGCTTGCAGCAAGAGACCCAGTACTTC
TRBV13	TRBJ1-1	NA	TRBD1	CASSPRTGQAFF	TGTGCCAGCAGCCCTCGGACAGGTCAAGCTTTCTTT
TRBV10-3	TRBJ2-7	NA	TRBD1	CAISESTGGGYEQYF	TGTGCCATCAGTGAGTCGACAGGGGGGGGCTACGAGCAGTACTTC
TRBV5-4	TRBJ1-6	NA	NA	CASSSGNNSPLHF	TGTGCCAGCAGCTCAGGGAATAATTCACCCCTCCACTTT
TRBV7-9	TRBJ1-1	NA	NA	CASSLDGRAGEAFF	TGTGCCAGCAGCTTAGATGGCAGGGCTGGTGAAGCTTTCTTT
TRBV7-9	TRBJ2-1	NA	NA	CASSLGALNEQFF	TGTGCCAGCAGCCTGGGGGCGCTCAATGAGCAGTTCTTC